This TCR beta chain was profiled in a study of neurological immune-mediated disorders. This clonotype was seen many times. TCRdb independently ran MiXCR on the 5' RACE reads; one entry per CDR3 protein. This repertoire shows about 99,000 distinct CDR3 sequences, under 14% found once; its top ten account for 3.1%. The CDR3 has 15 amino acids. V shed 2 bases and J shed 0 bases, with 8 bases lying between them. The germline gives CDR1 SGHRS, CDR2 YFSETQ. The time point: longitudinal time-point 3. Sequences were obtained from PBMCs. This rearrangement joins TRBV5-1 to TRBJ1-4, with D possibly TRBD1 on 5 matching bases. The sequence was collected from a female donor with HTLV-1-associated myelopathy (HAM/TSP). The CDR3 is CASSFQGTTNEKLFF. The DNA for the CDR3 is TGCGCCAGCAGCTTCCAGGGAACAACTAATGAAAAACTGTTTTTT.